The 3 T cell receptor beta chains listed next were all sequenced from one sample in a study of blood T cell repertoires in COVID-19. The repertoire was sequenced with immunoSEQ multiplex PCR; TCRdb's copy has only in-frame clones and lacks some. Of tens of thousands of clones in the sample, roughly 86% were seen once. What was sequenced was peripheral blood. Every receptor here comes from a man between 45 and 60 years old with acute or convalescent COVID-19.

This clone was seen only once. J is TRBJ1-5 and V is TRBV3-1 (or the pseudogene TRBV3-2); 7 bases agree with TRBD1. Germline CDR1 and CDR2: LGHDT and YNNKEL (reference sequence). There are 15 residues in the CDR3. The V and J ends lost 1 base and 3 bases, in that order; junction bases with no gene match: 3. CDR3 region: CASSQGQGDNQPQHF. In DNA, the CDR3 is TGTGCCAGCAGCCAAGGACAGGGAGACAATCAGCCCCAGCATTTT.

The gene calls are TRBV11-2 and TRBJ2-3; TRBD1 might be the D (5 bases). Germline lookup yields CDR1 SGHAT and CDR2 FQNNGV. CDR3 size: 15 residues. V lost 4 bases and J lost 0, with 11 bases in between. CDR3 sequence: CASSSFRGSTDTQYF. The DNA of the CDR3 is TGTGCCAGCAGCTCATTTAGGGGTAGCACAGATACGCAGTATTTT.

The J gene is TRBJ2-7, the V gene TRBV10-3, with 7 bases matching TRBD1. The V segment lost 6 bases and the J segment 4 bases; nucleotides outside the gene matches: 9. Germline assignment: CDR1 ENHRY and CDR2 SYGVKD. CDR3 length: 14 amino acids. CDR3 amino acids: CAIRRQGFEYEQYF. Here the CDR3 DNA reads TGTGCCATCAGGCGACAGGGATTTGAGTACGAGCAGTACTTC.